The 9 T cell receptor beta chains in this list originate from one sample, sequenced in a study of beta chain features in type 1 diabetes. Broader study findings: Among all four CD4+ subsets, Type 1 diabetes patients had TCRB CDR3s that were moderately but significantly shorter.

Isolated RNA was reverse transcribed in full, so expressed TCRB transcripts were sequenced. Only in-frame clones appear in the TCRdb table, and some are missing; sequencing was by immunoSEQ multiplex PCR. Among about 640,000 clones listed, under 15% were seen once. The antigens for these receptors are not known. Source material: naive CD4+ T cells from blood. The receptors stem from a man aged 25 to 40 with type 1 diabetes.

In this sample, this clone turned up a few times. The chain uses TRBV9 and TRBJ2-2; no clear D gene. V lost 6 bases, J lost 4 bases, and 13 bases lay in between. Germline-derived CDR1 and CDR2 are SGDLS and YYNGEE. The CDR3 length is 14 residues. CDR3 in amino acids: CASKPWPSTGELFF. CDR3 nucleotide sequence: TGTGCCAGCAAGCCCTGGCCCTCCACCGGGGAGCTGTTTTTT.

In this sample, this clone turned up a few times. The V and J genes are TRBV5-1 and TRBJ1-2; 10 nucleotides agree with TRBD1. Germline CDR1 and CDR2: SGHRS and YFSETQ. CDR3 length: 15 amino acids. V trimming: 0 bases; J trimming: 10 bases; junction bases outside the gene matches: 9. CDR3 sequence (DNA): TGCGCCAGCAGCTTGGAGTCCCCGGGACAGGGGTTCTACACCTTC. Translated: CASSLESPGQGFYTF.

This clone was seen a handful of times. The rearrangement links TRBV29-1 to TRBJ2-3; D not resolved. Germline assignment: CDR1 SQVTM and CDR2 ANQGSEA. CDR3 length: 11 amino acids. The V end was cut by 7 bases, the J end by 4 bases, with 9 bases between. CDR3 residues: CSAAAADTQYF. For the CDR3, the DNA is TGCAGCGCTGCGGCGGCAGATACGCAGTATTTT.

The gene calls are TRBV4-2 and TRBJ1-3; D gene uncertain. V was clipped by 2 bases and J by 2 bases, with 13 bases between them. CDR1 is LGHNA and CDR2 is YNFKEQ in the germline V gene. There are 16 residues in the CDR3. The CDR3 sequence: CASSQISGLTGNTIYF. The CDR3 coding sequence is TGTGCCAGCAGCCAAATTAGTGGGTTAACTGGAAACACCATATATTTT.

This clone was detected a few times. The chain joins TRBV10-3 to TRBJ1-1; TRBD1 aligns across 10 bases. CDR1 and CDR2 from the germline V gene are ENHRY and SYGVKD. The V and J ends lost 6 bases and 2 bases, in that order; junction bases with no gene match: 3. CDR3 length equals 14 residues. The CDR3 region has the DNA TGTGCCATCAGGGACAGGGGGTCTAACACTGAAGCTTTCTTT. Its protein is CAIRDRGSNTEAFF.

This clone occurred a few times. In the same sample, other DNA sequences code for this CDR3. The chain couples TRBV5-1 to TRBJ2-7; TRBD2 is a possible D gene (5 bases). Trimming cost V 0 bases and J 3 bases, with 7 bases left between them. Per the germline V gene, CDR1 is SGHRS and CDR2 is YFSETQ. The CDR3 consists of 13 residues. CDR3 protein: CASSLDRGYEQYF. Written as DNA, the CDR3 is TGCGCCAGCAGCTTGGATCGGGGCTACGAGCAGTACTTC.

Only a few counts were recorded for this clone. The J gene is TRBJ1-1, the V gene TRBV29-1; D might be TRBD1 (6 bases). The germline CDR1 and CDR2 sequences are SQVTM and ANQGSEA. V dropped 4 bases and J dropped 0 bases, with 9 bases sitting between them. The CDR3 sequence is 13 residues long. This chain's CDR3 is CSVAYRVNTEAFF. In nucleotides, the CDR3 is TGCAGCGTTGCTTACAGGGTGAACACTGAAGCTTTCTTT.

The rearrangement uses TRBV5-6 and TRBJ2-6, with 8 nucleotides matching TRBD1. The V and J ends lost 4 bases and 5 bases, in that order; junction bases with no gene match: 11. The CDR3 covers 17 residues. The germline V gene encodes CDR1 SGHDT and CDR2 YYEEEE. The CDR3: CASSSDRGQGWANVLTF. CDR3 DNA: TGTGCCAGCAGCAGTGATAGAGGACAGGGCTGGGCCAACGTCCTGACTTTC.

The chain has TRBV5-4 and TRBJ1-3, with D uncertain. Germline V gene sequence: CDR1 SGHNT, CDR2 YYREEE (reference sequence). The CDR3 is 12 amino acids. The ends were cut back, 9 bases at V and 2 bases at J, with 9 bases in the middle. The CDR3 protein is CAMNKPGNTIYF. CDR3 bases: TGTGCCATGAATAAACCTGGAAACACCATATATTTT.